This TCR beta chain was recovered during a study of blood T cell repertoires in COVID-19. V trimming: 2 bases; J trimming: 3 bases; junction bases outside the gene matches: 3. The CDR3 has 14 amino acids. Germline assignment: CDR1 SEHNR and CDR2 FQNEAQ (reference sequence). This clone was seen a single time. At the DNA level, this CDR3 is encoded by other sequences in the same sample as well. In the study's own analysis: Reference gene primer amplification gave nucleated cell count estimates. Repertoires were generated with immunoSEQ multiplex PCR, while TCRdb's copy carries only in-frame clones and drops some. V, J and clone size are those of that table, while D and trimming were read from the DNA. The table shows approximately 150,000 clones, with over 75% occurring only once.

Sequences were obtained from peripheral blood. The chain has TRBV7-9 and TRBJ1-1; TRBD1 aligns across 7 bases. The receptor was isolated from a man aged 55-75 years with active or convalescent COVID-19. The CDR3 DNA reads TGTGCCAGCAGCTTAAGACAGGGAGACACTGAAGCTTTCTTT. Protein product: CASSLRQGDTEAFF.